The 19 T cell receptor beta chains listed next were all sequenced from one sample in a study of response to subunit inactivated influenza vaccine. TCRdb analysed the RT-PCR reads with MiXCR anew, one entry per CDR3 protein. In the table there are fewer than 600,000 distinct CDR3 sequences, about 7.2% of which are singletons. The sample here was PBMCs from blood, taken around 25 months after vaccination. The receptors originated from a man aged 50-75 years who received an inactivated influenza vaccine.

CDR3 DNA sequence: TGTGCCAGCAGTGCGGACCCTCGTGGTAATTCACCCCTCCACTTT. Amino acid sequence: CASSADPRGNSPLHF. The rearrangement links TRBV14 to TRBJ1-6, with D hard to call. The CDR3 is 15 amino acids. V gave up 6 bases and J gave up 6 bases, with 15 bases separating them. Germline V lookup: CDR1 SGHDN, CDR2 FVKESK.

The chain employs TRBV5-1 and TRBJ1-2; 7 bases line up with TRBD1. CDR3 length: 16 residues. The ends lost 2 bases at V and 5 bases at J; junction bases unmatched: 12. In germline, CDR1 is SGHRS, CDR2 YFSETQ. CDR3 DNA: TGCGCCAGCAGCTTTCCCTCCGCAGACAGGGAATATGGCTACACCTTC. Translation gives CASSFPSADREYGYTF.

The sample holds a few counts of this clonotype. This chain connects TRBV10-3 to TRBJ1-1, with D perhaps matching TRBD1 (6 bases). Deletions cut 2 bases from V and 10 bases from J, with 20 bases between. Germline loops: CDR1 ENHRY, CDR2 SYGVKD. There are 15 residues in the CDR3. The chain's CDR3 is CAISETPVGGSGAFF. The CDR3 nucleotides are TGTGCCATCAGTGAGACCCCCGTCGGGGGCTCTGGAGCTTTCTTT.

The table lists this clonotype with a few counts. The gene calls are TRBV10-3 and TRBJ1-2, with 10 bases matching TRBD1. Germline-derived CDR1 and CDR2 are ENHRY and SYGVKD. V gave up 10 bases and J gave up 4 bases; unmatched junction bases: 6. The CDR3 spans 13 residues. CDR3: CATRDRGIYGYTF. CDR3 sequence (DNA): TGTGCCACCCGGGACAGGGGAATCTATGGCTACACCTTC.

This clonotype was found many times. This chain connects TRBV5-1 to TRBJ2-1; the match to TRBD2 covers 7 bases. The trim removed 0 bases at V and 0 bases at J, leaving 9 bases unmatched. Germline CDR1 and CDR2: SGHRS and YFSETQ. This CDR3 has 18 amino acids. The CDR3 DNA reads TGCGCCAGCAGCTTGGTCCTACTAGCGCCGAGCTCCTACAATGAGCAGTTCTTC. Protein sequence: CASSLVLLAPSSYNEQFF.

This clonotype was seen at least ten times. In nucleotides, the CDR3 is TGCAGTTCCACCGGGGCGACCGGTGGCACTGAAGCTTTCTTT. Amino acid sequence: CSSTGATGGTEAFF. This chain uses TRBV20-1 with TRBJ1-1; the D gene is possibly TRBD1 (5 bases). There are 14 residues in the CDR3. Germline V lookup: CDR1 DFQATT, CDR2 SNEGSKA (reference sequence). Trimming took off 8 bases at V and 4 bases at J, with 20 bases between the two ends.

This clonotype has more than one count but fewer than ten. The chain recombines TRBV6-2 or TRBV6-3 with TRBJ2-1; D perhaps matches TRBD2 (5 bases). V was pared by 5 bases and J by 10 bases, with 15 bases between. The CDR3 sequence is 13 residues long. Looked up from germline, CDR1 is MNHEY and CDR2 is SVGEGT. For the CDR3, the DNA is TGTGCCAGCAGTCGGACTCTCTCTAACGAGCAGTTCTTC. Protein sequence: CASSRTLSNEQFF.

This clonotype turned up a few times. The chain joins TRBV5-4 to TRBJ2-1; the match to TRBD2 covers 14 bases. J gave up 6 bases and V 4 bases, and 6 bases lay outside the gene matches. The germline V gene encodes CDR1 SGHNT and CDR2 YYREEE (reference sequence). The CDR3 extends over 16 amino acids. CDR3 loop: CASSPGLAGAANEQFF. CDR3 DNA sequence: TGTGCCAGCAGCCCGGGACTAGCGGGAGCGGCCAATGAGCAGTTCTTC.

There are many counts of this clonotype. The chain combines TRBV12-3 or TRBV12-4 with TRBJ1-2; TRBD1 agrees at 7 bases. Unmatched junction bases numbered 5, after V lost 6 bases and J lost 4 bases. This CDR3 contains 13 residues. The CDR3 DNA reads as TGTGCCAGCAGCCGGGGGACAGCCTATGGCTACACCTTC. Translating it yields CASSRGTAYGYTF.

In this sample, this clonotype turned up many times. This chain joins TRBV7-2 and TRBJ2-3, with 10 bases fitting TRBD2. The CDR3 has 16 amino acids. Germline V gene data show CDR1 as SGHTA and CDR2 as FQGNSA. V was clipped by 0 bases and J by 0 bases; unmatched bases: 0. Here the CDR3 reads CASSLAGLASTDTQYF. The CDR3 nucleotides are TGTGCCAGCAGCTTAGCGGGACTAGCGAGCACAGATACGCAGTATTTT.

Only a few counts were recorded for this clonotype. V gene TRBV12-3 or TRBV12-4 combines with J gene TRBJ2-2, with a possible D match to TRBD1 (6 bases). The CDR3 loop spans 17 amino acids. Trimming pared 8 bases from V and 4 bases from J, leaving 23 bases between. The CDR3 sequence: CASWGFNRDGATGELFF. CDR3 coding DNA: TGTGCCAGCTGGGGGTTCAACAGGGACGGTGCCACCGGGGAGCTGTTTTTT.

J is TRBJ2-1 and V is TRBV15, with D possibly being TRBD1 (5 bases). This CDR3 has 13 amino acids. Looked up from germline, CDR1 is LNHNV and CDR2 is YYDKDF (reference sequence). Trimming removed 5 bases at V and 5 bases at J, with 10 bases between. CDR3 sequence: CATSADSNNEQFF. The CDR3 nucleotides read TGTGCCACCAGCGCAGACAGCAACAATGAGCAGTTCTTC.

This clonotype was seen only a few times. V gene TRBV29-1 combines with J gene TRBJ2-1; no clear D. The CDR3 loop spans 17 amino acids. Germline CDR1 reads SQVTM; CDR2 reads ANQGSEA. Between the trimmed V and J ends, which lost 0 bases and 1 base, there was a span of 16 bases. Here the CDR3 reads CSVEDSPTRTSYNEQFF. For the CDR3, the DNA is TGCAGCGTTGAAGATTCTCCGACAAGAACGTCCTACAATGAGCAGTTCTTC.

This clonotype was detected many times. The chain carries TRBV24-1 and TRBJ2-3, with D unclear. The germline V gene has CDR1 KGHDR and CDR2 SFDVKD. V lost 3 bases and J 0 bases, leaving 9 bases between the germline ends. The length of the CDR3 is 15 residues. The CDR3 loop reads CATSDEQTSTDTQYF. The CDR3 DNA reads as TGTGCCACCAGTGATGAGCAGACCAGCACAGATACGCAGTATTTT.

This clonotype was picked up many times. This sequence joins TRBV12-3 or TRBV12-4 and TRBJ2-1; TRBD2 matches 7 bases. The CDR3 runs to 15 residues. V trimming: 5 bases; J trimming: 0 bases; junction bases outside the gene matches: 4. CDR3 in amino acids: CASSTGLRSYNEQFF. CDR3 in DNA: TGTGCCAGCAGTACGGGACTACGCTCCTACAATGAGCAGTTCTTC.

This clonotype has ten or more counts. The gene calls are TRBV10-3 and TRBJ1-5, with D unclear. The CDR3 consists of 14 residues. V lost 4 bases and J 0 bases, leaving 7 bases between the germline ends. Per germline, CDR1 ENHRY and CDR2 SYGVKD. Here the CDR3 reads CAISGQDSNQPQHF. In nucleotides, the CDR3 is TGTGCCATCAGTGGGCAGGATAGCAATCAGCCCCAGCATTTT.

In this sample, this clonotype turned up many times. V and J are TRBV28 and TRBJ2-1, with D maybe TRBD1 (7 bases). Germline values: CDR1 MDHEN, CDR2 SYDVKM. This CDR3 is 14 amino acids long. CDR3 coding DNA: TGTGCGAGCCAAACAGGGGCGGGATCCAATGAGCAGTTCTTC. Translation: CASQTGAGSNEQFF.

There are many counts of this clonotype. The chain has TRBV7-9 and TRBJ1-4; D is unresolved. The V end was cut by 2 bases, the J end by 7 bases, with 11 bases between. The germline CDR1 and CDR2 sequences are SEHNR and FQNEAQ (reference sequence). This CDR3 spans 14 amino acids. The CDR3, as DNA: TGTGCCAGCAGCTTAAGTTCGGGTGGTGAAAAACTGTTTTTT. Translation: CASSLSSGGEKLFF.

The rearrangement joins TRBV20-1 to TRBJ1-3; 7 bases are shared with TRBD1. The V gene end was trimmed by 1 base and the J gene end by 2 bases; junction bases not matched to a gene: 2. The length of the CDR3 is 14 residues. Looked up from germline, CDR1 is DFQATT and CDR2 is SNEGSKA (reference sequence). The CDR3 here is CSARVGGAGNTIYF. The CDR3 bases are TGCAGTGCTAGAGTAGGGGGCGCTGGAAACACCATATATTTT.